Presented here are 29 T cell receptor beta chains from one specimen sequenced in a study of beta chain features in type 1 diabetes. General study results and limits: Moderately but significantly shorter TCRB CDR3s were found in Type 1 diabetes patients in all four CD4+ subsets.

Investigators reverse transcribed all isolated RNA, so they sequenced expressed TCRB transcripts. Profiled with immunoSEQ multiplex PCR; TCRdb holds only in-frame clones, not every one. The sample has hundreds of thousands of clones; about 14% are singletons. Which antigens these TCRs recognize remains unknown. Specimen: naive CD4+ T cells from blood. The receptors were gathered from a man aged 18 to 30 with type 1 diabetes.

With respect to this clone: The sample carries other DNA sequences with the same CDR3. The chain joins TRBV18 to TRBJ2-3, with D unresolved. The germline V and J ends were trimmed by 1 base and 6 bases, with 2 bases remaining between them. Germline V gene lookup returns CDR1 KGHSH and CDR2 LQKENI. CDR3 length: 11 amino acids. The CDR3 loop reads CASSPRDTQYF. CDR3 DNA: TGTGCCAGCTCACCACGGGATACGCAGTATTTT.

This clone has only a few counts. The J gene is TRBJ2-2, the V gene TRBV6-4; D gene uncertain. CDR3 length: 13 amino acids. Trimming stripped 5 bases from V and 5 bases from J, with 9 bases between. CDR1 and CDR2 (germline): MRHNA, SNTAGT. The CDR3 nucleotides read TGTGCCAGCAGTTCCGTTTCTACCGGGGAGCTGTTTTTT. This codes for CASSSVSTGELFF.

This clone was seen a handful of times. The chain is built from TRBV7-6 and TRBJ2-4; D perhaps matches TRBD2 (5 bases). Per germline, CDR1 SGHVS and CDR2 FNYEAQ. V lost 5 bases and J 9 bases, leaving 14 bases between the germline ends. The CDR3 has 13 amino acids. The CDR3 DNA sequence: TGTGCCAGCAGCCCCCCGGGGTCCGGCATTCAGTACTTC. Translating it yields CASSPPGSGIQYF.

This clone was picked up a small number of times. This chain links TRBV7-9 with TRBJ2-7; unclear D gene. The ends were cut back, 3 bases at V and 6 bases at J, with 18 bases in the middle. The CDR3 has 15 amino acids. Germline values: CDR1 SEHNR, CDR2 FQNEAQ (reference sequence). The CDR3 bases are TGTGCCAGCAGCTTCGAGACGCTCCTTGTGCCCGAGCAGTACTTC. The encoded protein is CASSFETLLVPEQYF.

This clone was detected only a few times. This chain joins TRBV14 and TRBJ2-7, with D possibly TRBD2 on 5 matching bases. V was clipped by 1 base and J by 1 base, with 8 bases between them. The CDR3 totals 14 residues. CDR1 is SGHDN and CDR2 is FVKESK in the germline V gene. The CDR3 region is CASSQVAGSYEQYF. CDR3 DNA: TGTGCCAGCAGCCAAGTGGCGGGTTCCTACGAGCAGTACTTC.

This chain links TRBV2 with TRBJ1-5; 7 bases line up with TRBD1. The CDR3 contains 15 residues. The V segment lost 6 bases and the J segment 0 bases; nucleotides outside the gene matches: 5. Germline V gene data show CDR1 as SNHLY and CDR2 as FYNNEI. The CDR3: CASSRTGSSNQPQHF. DNA of the CDR3: TGTGCCAGCAGCAGGACAGGATCTAGCAATCAGCCCCAGCATTTT.

The CDR3 sequence: CSATPVSGYTF. Here the CDR3 DNA reads TGCAGTGCTACCCCTGTTAGCGGCTACACCTTC. The chain employs TRBV20-1 and TRBJ1-2; unclear D gene. V lost 4 bases and J 8 bases, leaving 11 bases between the germline ends. Germline-derived CDR1 and CDR2 are DFQATT and SNEGSKA (reference sequence). The length of the CDR3 is 11 residues.

In its sample, this clone was seen a few times. The chain recombines TRBV4-1 with TRBJ2-3; D not certain. V gave up 3 bases and J gave up 9 bases, with 16 bases separating them. Germline V gene lookup returns CDR1 MGHRA and CDR2 YSYEKL. The CDR3 length is 14 residues. CDR3 amino acids: CASSHPPASKTQYF. CDR3 nucleotide sequence: TGCGCCAGCAGCCATCCCCCCGCGAGTAAGACGCAGTATTTT.

This clone was counted a few times. The chain has TRBV30 and TRBJ2-7; D perhaps matches TRBD2 (5 bases). The CDR3 consists of 13 residues. Germline V lookup: CDR1 GTSNPN, CDR2 SVGIG (reference sequence). V was clipped by 2 bases and J by 4 bases, with 12 bases between them. In DNA, the CDR3 is TGTGCCTGGAGTCAGAGGGTGGGGTACGAGCAGTACTTC. This encodes CAWSQRVGYEQYF.

This rearrangement joins TRBV2 to TRBJ2-7; 11 bases fit TRBD2. The CDR3 loop spans 15 amino acids. CDR1 SNHLY and CDR2 FYNNEI come from the germline V gene. Trimming cost V 8 bases and J 6 bases; bases outside gene matches: 12. The CDR3 coding sequence is TGTGCCAGCGTCCGACTAGCGGGATGGGGCGGCGAGCAGTACTTC. Protein sequence: CASVRLAGWGGEQYF. Drawing the rest from reference TRBV2 and TRBJ2-7, the complete variable domain is EPEVTQTPSHQVTQMGQEVILRCVPISNHLYFYWYRQILGQKVEFLVSFYNNEISEKSEIFDDQFSVERPDGSNFTLKIRSTKLEDSAMYFCASVRLAGWGGEQYFGPGTRLTVT.

V gene TRBV9 combines with J gene TRBJ2-5, with TRBD2 matching over 15 bases. There are 18 residues in the CDR3. In germline, CDR1 is SGDLS, CDR2 YYNGEE. With V trimmed by 4 bases and J by 4 bases, 11 bases remained unmatched. The CDR3 nucleotides are TGTGCCAGCAGCCCGCGGACTAGCGGGGGGGCCGCGGGAGAGACCCAGTACTTC. It specifies CASSPRTSGGAAGETQYF. The complete variable domain, with remaining parts taken from reference TRBV9 and TRBJ2-5, reads DSGVTQTPKHLITATGQRVTLRCSPRSGDLSVYWYQQSLDQGLQFLIQYYNGEERAKGNILERFSAQQFPDLHSELNLSSLELGDSALYFCASSPRTSGGAAGETQYFGPGTRLLVL.

This chain connects TRBV6-6 to TRBJ1-1; tentative D call: TRBD1 (5 bases). Trimming took off 8 bases at V and 2 bases at J, with 12 bases between the two ends. This CDR3 has 13 residues. Germline V gene lookup returns CDR1 MNHNY and CDR2 SVGAGI (reference sequence). The CDR3 loop reads CASGRGTNTEAFF. CDR3 nucleotide sequence: TGTGCCAGCGGACGCGGGACTAACACTGAAGCTTTCTTT.

This clone was found a few times. This chain uses TRBV7-9 with TRBJ2-7; 7 bases match TRBD1. The CDR3 sequence is 13 residues long. Germline loops: CDR1 SEHNR, CDR2 FQNEAQ (reference sequence). J gave up 5 bases and V 5 bases, and 6 bases lay outside the gene matches. This chain's CDR3 is CASSNRGLNEQYF. In DNA form, the CDR3 reads TGTGCCAGCAGCAACAGGGGTCTCAACGAGCAGTACTTC.

V usage is TRBV29-1 and J usage is TRBJ1-2; perhaps TRBD1 as D (5 bases). Trimming removed 3 bases from V and 6 bases from J, with 11 bases in between. This CDR3 contains 12 residues. Germline CDR1 and CDR2: SQVTM and ANQGSEA. The chain's CDR3 is CSVDREGNGYTF. In DNA form, the CDR3 reads TGCAGCGTTGACAGGGAGGGAAATGGCTACACCTTC. Filled out from reference TRBV29-1 and TRBJ1-2, the complete variable domain reads SAVISQKPSRDICQRGTSLTIQCQVDSQVTMMFWYRQQPGQSLTLIATANQGSEATYESGFVIDKFPISRPNLTFSTLTVSNMSPEDSSIYLCSVDREGNGYTFGSGTRLTVV.

In this sample, this clone turned up a few times. The chain is built from TRBV9 and TRBJ2-1, with 8 bases that match TRBD2. J lost 3 bases, V lost 3 bases, and 8 bases had no gene match. Germline values: CDR1 SGDLS, CDR2 YYNGEE. The CDR3 is 16 amino acids. The CDR3 here is CASSATSGSSYNEQFF. CDR3 nucleotide sequence: TGTGCCAGCAGCGCTACGAGCGGGAGTAGCTACAATGAGCAGTTCTTC.

The chain has TRBV29-1 and TRBJ2-3; the match to TRBD1 covers 8 bases. Per germline, CDR1 SQVTM and CDR2 ANQGSEA. The V and J ends lost 7 bases and 1 base, in that order; junction bases with no gene match: 4. This CDR3 has 13 amino acids. The CDR3 reads CSAMGQGTDTQYF. CDR3 DNA sequence: TGCAGCGCTATGGGACAGGGCACAGATACGCAGTATTTT.

The chain combines TRBV28 with TRBJ2-3; 13 bases fit TRBD2. The germline V gene has CDR1 MDHEN and CDR2 SYDVKM. The CDR3 is made up of 17 amino acids. The ends lost 8 bases at V and 0 bases at J; junction bases unmatched: 8. CDR3 nucleotides: TGTGCCAGCTTGACTAGCGGGGGGCCCTCCAGCACAGATACGCAGTATTTT. It specifies CASLTSGGPSSTDTQYF. Variable domain in full (rest from reference TRBV28 and TRBJ2-3): DVKVTQSSRYLVKRTGEKVFLECVQDMDHENMFWYRQDPGLGLRLIYFSYDVKMKEKGDIPEGYSVSREKKERFSLILESASTNQTSMYLCASLTSGGPSSTDTQYFGPGTRLTVL.

This sequence joins TRBV5-5 and TRBJ1-5; possible D gene TRBD1, 5 bases. The CDR3 runs 15 residues. Germline lookup yields CDR1 SGHKS and CDR2 YYEKEE (reference sequence). V was clipped by 6 bases and J by 0 bases, with 13 bases between them. Here the CDR3 DNA reads TGTGCCAGCACCAGGGACGGGTATAGCAATCAGCCCCAGCATTTT. Encoded protein: CASTRDGYSNQPQHF.

The J gene is TRBJ2-3, the V gene TRBV29-1, with TRBD1 as a possible D gene (5 bases). CDR1 is SQVTM and CDR2 is ANQGSEA in the germline V gene. V dropped 4 bases and J dropped 2 bases, with 10 bases sitting between them. The CDR3 is made up of 13 amino acids. The CDR3 sequence: CSVAYRTTDTQYF. CDR3 coding DNA: TGCAGCGTTGCGTACAGGACCACAGATACGCAGTATTTT.

This clone has only a few counts. This chain joins TRBV25-1 and TRBJ1-1; a possible D gene is TRBD1 (6 bases). Germline CDR1 is MGHDK and CDR2 is SYGVNS. This CDR3 contains 13 residues. The V end was cut by 8 bases, the J end by 4 bases, with 14 bases between. The CDR3 region is CASGILTGTEAFF. DNA of the CDR3: TGTGCCAGCGGAATACTGACAGGCACTGAAGCTTTCTTT.

This clone has only a few counts. This chain connects TRBV23-1 to TRBJ2-3, with TRBD2 matching 12 bases. TRBV23-1 is labeled an ORF, and its function is uncertain. There are 16 residues in the CDR3. Trimming removed 2 bases from V and 4 bases from J; junction bases left unmatched: 4. The CDR3 protein is CASSQKASGRADTQYF. CDR3 DNA sequence: TGCGCCAGCAGTCAAAAGGCTAGCGGGAGGGCAGATACGCAGTATTTT.

The J gene is TRBJ1-5, the V gene TRBV28; perhaps TRBD1 as D (6 bases). This CDR3 has 15 amino acids. V was pared by 4 bases and J by 5 bases, with 15 bases between. Germline CDR1 reads MDHEN; CDR2 reads SYDVKM. DNA of the CDR3: TGTGCCAGCAGTTCGCCCGGGACAATTGATCAGCCCCAGCATTTT. The encoded protein is CASSSPGTIDQPQHF. The variable domain in full, with the rest retrieved from reference TRBV28 and TRBJ1-5, is DVKVTQSSRYLVKRTGEKVFLECVQDMDHENMFWYRQDPGLGLRLIYFSYDVKMKEKGDIPEGYSVSREKKERFSLILESASTNQTSMYLCASSSPGTIDQPQHFGDGTRLSIL.

This clone was counted a few times. The V call is TRBV5-1, the J call TRBJ2-5; D tentatively fits TRBD1 or TRBD2 (6 bases each). The CDR3 length is 14 residues. The germline CDR1 and CDR2 sequences are SGHRS and YFSETQ. V lost 0 bases and J lost 3, with 9 bases in between. CDR3 residues: CASSLEGGKETQYF. In DNA, the CDR3 is TGCGCCAGCAGCTTGGAGGGGGGCAAAGAGACCCAGTACTTC. Complete variable domain (other parts from reference TRBV5-1 and TRBJ2-5): KAGVTQTPRYLIKTRGQQVTLSCSPISGHRSVSWYQQTPGQGLQFLFEYFSETQRNKGNFPGRFSGRQFSNSRSEMNVSTLELGDSALYLCASSLEGGKETQYFGPGTRLLVL.

This clone was seen just once. The V gene is TRBV4-2, the J gene TRBJ1-5; D remains unclear. V was pared by 0 bases and J by 4 bases, with 7 bases between. CDR3 length: 14 residues. Germline V gene sequence: CDR1 LGHNA, CDR2 YNFKEQ. CDR3 sequence: CASSQDWGNQPQHF. The CDR3 DNA is TGTGCCAGCAGCCAAGATTGGGGAAATCAGCCCCAGCATTTT.

V usage is TRBV29-1 and J usage is TRBJ1-1; D uncertain. The CDR3 has 10 amino acids. Trimming took 7 bases from V and 11 from J, leaving 14 bases between them. Germline CDR1 and CDR2: SQVTM and ANQGSEA. CDR3 region: CSATSLGAFF. The DNA of the CDR3 is TGCAGCGCCACGTCGCTTGGGGCTTTCTTT.

The genes are TRBV5-4 and TRBJ2-1; 9 nucleotides match TRBD1. The CDR3 length is 16 residues. Germline CDR1 SGHNT, CDR2 YYREEE (reference sequence). V was clipped by 4 bases and J by 6 bases; unmatched bases: 11. The CDR3: CASSPRPGQGRNEQFF. CDR3 sequence (DNA): TGTGCCAGCAGCCCCCGCCCGGGACAGGGTCGCAATGAGCAGTTCTTC.

This clone occurred a few times. The chain employs TRBV6-6 and TRBJ2-1; no definite D call. Trimming shortened V by 6 bases and J by 7 bases, and 19 bases separated the two germline ends. This CDR3 is built from 15 residues. Germline lookup yields CDR1 MNHNY and CDR2 SVGAGI (reference sequence). Here the CDR3 DNA reads TGTGCCAGCAGCTCGTTGGGCGTCTTGGGGAATGAGCAGTTCTTC. Its protein is CASSSLGVLGNEQFF.

This clone has only a few counts. This chain joins TRBV9 and TRBJ1-2, with D uncertain. Germline V lookup: CDR1 SGDLS, CDR2 YYNGEE. The CDR3 covers 15 residues. V was pared by 4 bases and J by 8 bases, with 21 bases between. The CDR3 here is CASSPSDRSPGGYTF. In DNA form, the CDR3 reads TGTGCCAGCAGCCCATCGGATAGGTCCCCTGGCGGCTACACCTTC.

The sample holds a few counts of this clone. Other DNA sequences within the sample encode an identical CDR3. The chain couples TRBV30 to TRBJ1-4; D gene ambiguous. There are 12 residues in the CDR3. The germline gives CDR1 GTSNPN, CDR2 SVGIG (reference sequence). Trimming took off 1 base at V and 4 bases at J, with 4 bases between the two ends. The CDR3 DNA reads as TGTGCCTGGAGTGGCAGTAATGAAAAACTGTTTTTT. Encoded protein: CAWSGSNEKLFF.